These 8 T cell receptor beta chains share one sample of origin, sequenced in a study of regulatory T cells in long-lasting Graves disease. Sample time point: newly diagnosed GD, antithyroid drugs for less than 3 months. After RNA was extracted from PBMCs, the TCR library was made from it. CDR3-region Arm-PCR and iRepertoire HTBI primers produced the TCR beta libraries. MiXCR, run by TCRdb on the multiplex PCR reads, gives a single entry per CDR3 protein. Here the sample spans about 620,000 distinct CDR3 sequences, roughly 15% being singletons. These data also formed part of another study, on T cells in Graves' hyperthyroidism and ophthalmopathy.

The sequencing used peripheral blood mononuclear cells (PBMCs), collected at new diagnosis, from a patient treated with antithyroid drugs. The receptors were sampled from a woman in her 30s with Graves disease.

This clonotype turned up a few times. The J gene is TRBJ2-5, the V gene TRBV6-1; 16 bases agree with TRBD2. Near its end, the DNA agrees better with TRBJ2-1, so the J call may be wrong. CDR1 and CDR2 from the germline V gene are MNHNS and SASEGT. This CDR3 has 19 amino acids. Written as DNA, the CDR3 is TGTGCCAGCAGTGCCGTGGGGAAGGGACTAGCGGGAGGGATTACCAAGCAGTTCTTC. Its translation is CASSAVGKGLAGGITKQFF.

This clonotype was seen many times. The DNA for the CDR3 is TGTGCCAGCAGCTTAGAGGCAGGGGGCGTTTACGAGCAGTACTTC. Encoded protein: CASSLEAGGVYEQYF. The rearrangement links TRBV7-2 to TRBJ2-7, with 8 positions matching TRBD1. CDR1 and CDR2 (germline): SGHTA, FQGNSA. Trimming took 1 base from V and 4 from J; bases not matched to a gene: 6. The CDR3 consists of 15 residues.

This clonotype was seen only a few times. The rearrangement joins TRBV5-5 to TRBJ2-5; TRBD2 might be the D (5 bases). V shed 3 bases and J shed 2 bases, with 14 bases lying between them. CDR1 SGHKS and CDR2 YYEKEE come from the germline V gene (reference sequence). There are 15 residues in the CDR3. This CDR3 is CASSSFIRDQETQYF. As DNA, the CDR3 is TGTGCCAGCAGCTCCTTCATTCGGGATCAAGAGACCCAGTACTTC.

This clonotype was seen a few times. V and J are TRBV28 and TRBJ2-1, with 12 bases that match TRBD1. The CDR3 has 15 amino acids. V shed 5 bases, J shed 10 bases, and the junction held 9 bases outside the gene matches. From germline, CDR1 is MDHEN and CDR2 SYDVKM. The CDR3: CASSTTGTGGVEQFF. Here the CDR3 DNA reads TGTGCCAGCAGTACGACCGGGACAGGGGGCGTCGAGCAGTTCTTC. Drawing the rest from reference TRBV28 and TRBJ2-1, the complete variable domain is DVKVTQSSRYLVKRTGEKVFLECVQDMDHENMFWYRQDPGLGLRLIYFSYDVKMKEKGDIPEGYSVSREKKERFSLILESASTNQTSMYLCASSTTGTGGVEQFFGPGTRLTVL.

V and J are TRBV5-8 and TRBJ2-3, with 12 bases matching TRBD2. Looked up from germline, CDR1 is SGHTS and CDR2 is YDEGEE. The CDR3 totals 16 residues. The trim removed 0 bases at V and 6 bases at J, leaving 5 bases unmatched. As DNA, the CDR3 is TGTGCCAGCAGCTTGGCCTTGACTAGCGGGGGTGATACGCAGTATTTT. Protein: CASSLALTSGGDTQYF.

This clonotype was counted only a few times. The chain carries TRBV29-1 and TRBJ2-1; the match to TRBD1 covers 8 bases. This CDR3 contains 11 residues. Losses at the gene ends were 7 bases for V and 6 bases for J; bases not matched to a gene: 2. CDR1 and CDR2 from the germline V gene are SQVTM and ANQGSEA. Here the CDR3 reads CSATGGNEQFF. Here the CDR3 DNA reads TGCAGCGCTACAGGGGGCAATGAGCAGTTCTTC.

This clonotype showed up many times. The J gene is TRBJ1-5, the V gene TRBV7-8; no reliable D call. Between the trimmed V and J ends, which lost 2 bases and 7 bases, there was a span of 9 bases. The CDR3 is 13 amino acids. Germline lookup yields CDR1 SGHVS and CDR2 FQNEAQ. CDR3 protein: CASSLSTGQPQHF. The CDR3 nucleotides read TGTGCCAGCAGCTTATCGACGGGGCAGCCCCAGCATTTT.

This clonotype showed up just a few times. For the CDR3, the DNA is TGTGCCAGCAGTGAAATATGGGGCCCACGTCCCCAGCGGGAGAAGGCAGATACGCAGTATTTT. It codes for CASSEIWGPRPQREKADTQYF. The chain carries TRBV2 and TRBJ2-3; the match to TRBD2 covers 8 bases. Germline loops: CDR1 SNHLY, CDR2 FYNNEI. V lost 2 bases, J lost 4 bases, and 23 bases stayed unmatched. CDR3 length equals 21 residues.